The T cell receptor (beta chain) described here comes from a study of post-analysis software for immune sequencing data (dated by TCRdb to the mid-2010s). With respect to the entire study: Disease courses on record covered relapsing-remitting, secondary progressive and progressive-relapsing multiple sclerosis, though some patients had no subtype annotation. A subset of samples was prepared in parallel using single-end sample barcoding, then pooled and co-amplified after Illumina adapter ligation. The patient repertoires were set against about 10 previously published healthy control repertoires from donors whose ages ranged from about 6 to 25 years.

To demonstrate the VDJtools post-analysis software, the study profiled TCR beta repertoires from the peripheral blood of about 13 young patients with multiple sclerosis. The patients with multiple sclerosis were children and adolescents between about 6 and 17 years of age. This clonotype was found a few times. Its antigen remains unidentified. No clone much larger than this one lies a single base away; base qualities are absent. Study-wide conclusions, independent of this receptor: Direct clustering with F measure revealed strong co-clustering of samples prepared in the same batch, which led to a batch-effect correction. The multiple sclerosis patient group was slightly younger than the control group. Multiple sclerosis patients had significantly lower normalized Chao1 diversity than controls, a result that suggests substantial peripheral T-cell clonal expansion. Patients showed significantly higher frequencies than controls for roughly five TRBV segments, among them TRBV5-6, TRBV5-1 and TRBV20-1.

V loses 6 bases of germline sequence and J loses 1 base, and the interval between the two ends is 10 bases. The germline V gene (reference sequence) yields SEHNR for CDR1 and FQNEAQ for CDR2. Including the terminal cysteine and phenylalanine, the CDR3 comprises 13 residues. Only the CDR3 part of the read is kept: 39 bases, read in frame from the first base. The library was produced with PCR. Sequencing relied on an Illumina HiSeq 2500. Unique molecular identifiers were incorporated into TCR beta cDNA libraries to reduce PCR and sequencing biases. Roughly 0.5 million cDNA molecules were obtained per 1 to 10 million input T cells, so each molecule approximated one T cell. The patient libraries were prepared and sequenced with the same protocol used for the earlier healthy control dataset. Within a given batch, samples were prepared together, multiplexed and sequenced on the same HiSeq lane. The authors' analysis ran thus. MIGEC was used to process the raw barcoded reads, and molecular identifier groups with only a single read were discarded before consensus assembly and CDR3 extraction. VDJtools was used for post-analysis of the clonotype tables, with diversity normalized by down-sampling every dataset to the smallest sample size. In repertoire overlap clustering, CDR3 amino acid sequences, but not nucleotide sequences, were matched to correct batch-related cross-sample contamination. In TCRdb, the public reads were trimmed at Q25 with fastp and aligned with MiXCR, with productive beta chains retained. Entries that share a CDR3 protein sequence are merged under the most common genes and DNA. These V and J calls are TCRdb output, not the study's own analysis. This sample gives approximately 730,000 distinct CDR3 sequences in total; 25% to 30% of them show up just once. Clones ranked in the top ten supply approximately 0.55% of the sample.

The clonotype was recovered from a girl aged 5-17 years with multiple sclerosis. The rearrangement combines TRBV7-9 with TRBJ2-7; the D segment cannot be called with confidence. The specimen was blood. The sequence in DNA is TGTGCCAGCAGGAACAGCCTGTCCTACGAGCAGTACTTC. Its protein reads: CASRNSLSYEQYF.